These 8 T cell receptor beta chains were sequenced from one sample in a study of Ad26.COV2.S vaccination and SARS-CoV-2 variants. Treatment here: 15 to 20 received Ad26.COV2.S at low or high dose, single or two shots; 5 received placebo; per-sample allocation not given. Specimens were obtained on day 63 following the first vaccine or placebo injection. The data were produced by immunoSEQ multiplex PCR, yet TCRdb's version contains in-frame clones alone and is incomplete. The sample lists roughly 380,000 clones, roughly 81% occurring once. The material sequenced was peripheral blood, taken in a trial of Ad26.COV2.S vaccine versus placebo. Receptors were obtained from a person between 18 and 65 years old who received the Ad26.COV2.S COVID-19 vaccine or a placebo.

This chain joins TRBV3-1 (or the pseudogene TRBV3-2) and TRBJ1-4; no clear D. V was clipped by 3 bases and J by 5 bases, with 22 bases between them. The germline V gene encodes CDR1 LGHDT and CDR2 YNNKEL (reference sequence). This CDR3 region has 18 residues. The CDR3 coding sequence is TGTGCCAGCAGCCACTCACTGGGGTTGTGCGACCTCAATGAAAAACTGTTTTTT. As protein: CASSHSLGLCDLNEKLFF.

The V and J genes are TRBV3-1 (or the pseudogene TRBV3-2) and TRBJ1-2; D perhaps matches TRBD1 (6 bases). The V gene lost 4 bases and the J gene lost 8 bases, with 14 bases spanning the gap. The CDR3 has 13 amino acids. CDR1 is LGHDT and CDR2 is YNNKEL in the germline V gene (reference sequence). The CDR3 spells CASSPPEGGGYTF. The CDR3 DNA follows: TGTGCCAGCAGCCCTCCCGAAGGGGGAGGCTACACCTTC.

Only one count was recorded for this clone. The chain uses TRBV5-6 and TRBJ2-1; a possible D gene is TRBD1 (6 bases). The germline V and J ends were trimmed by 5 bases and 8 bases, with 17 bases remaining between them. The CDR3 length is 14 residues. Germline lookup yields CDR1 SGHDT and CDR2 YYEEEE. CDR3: CASSRTRQGYEQFF. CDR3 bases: TGTGCCAGCAGTCGCACACGCCAGGGGTATGAGCAGTTCTTC.

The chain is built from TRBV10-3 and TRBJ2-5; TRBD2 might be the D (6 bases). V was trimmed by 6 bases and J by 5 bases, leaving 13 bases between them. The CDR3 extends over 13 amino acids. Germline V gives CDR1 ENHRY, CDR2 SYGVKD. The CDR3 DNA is TGTGCCATCAGCCTACTAGCTTTCGAGACCCAGTACTTC. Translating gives CAISLLAFETQYF.

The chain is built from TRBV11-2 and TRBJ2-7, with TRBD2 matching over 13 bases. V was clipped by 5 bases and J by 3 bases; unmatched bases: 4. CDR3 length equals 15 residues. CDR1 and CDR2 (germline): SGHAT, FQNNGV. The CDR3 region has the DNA TGTGCCAGCAGCCCCGGGACTAGCGGGATCTACGAGCAGTACTTC. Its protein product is CASSPGTSGIYEQYF.

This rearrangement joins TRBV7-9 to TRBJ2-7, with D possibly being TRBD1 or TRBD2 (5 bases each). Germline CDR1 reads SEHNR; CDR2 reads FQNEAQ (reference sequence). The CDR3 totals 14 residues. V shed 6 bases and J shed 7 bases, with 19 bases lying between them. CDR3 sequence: CASSPPAGASEQYF. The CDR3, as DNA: TGTGCCAGCAGTCCTCCTGCCGGGGCTTCAGAGCAGTACTTC. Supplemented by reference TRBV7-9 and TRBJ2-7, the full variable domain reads DTGVSQNPRHKITKRGQNVTFRCDPISEHNRLYWYRQTLGQGPEFLTYFQNEAQLEKSRLLSDRFSAERPKGSFSTLEIQRTEQGDSAMYLCASSPPAGASEQYFGPGTRLTVT.

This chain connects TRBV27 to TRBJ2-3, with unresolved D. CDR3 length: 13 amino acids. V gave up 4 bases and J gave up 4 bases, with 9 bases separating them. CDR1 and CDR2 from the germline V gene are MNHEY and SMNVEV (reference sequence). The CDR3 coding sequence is TGTGCCAGCAGTTACTCAAATCCAGATACGCAGTATTTT. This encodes CASSYSNPDTQYF.

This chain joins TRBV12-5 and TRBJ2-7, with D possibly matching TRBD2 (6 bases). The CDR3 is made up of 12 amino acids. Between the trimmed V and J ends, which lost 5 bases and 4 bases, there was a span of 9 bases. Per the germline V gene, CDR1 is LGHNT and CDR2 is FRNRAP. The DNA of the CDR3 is TGTGCTAGTGGTGGGGAGGTATACGAGCAGTACTTC. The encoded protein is CASGGEVYEQYF. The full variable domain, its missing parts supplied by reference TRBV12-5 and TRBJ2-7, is DARVTQTPRHKVTEMGQEVTMRCQPILGHNTVFWYRQTMMQGLELLAYFRNRAPLDDSGMPKDRFSAEMPDATLATLKIQPSEPRDSAVYFCASGGEVYEQYFGPGTRLTVT.